The 6 T cell receptor beta chains presented below share a single source sample, sequenced in a study of T-cell reconstitution after alpha-beta-depleted transplantation in children. Unique molecular identifiers were incorporated during preparation of the TCRbeta library. TCRdb recomputed calls from the PCR reads with MiXCR, one row per CDR3 protein. In the table there are approximately 800,000 distinct CDR3 sequences, roughly 15% of which are singletons. The sequences come from PBMCs, mostly from graft donor cells, collected 360 days after TCRalphabeta/CD19-depleted stem cell transplant. These TCRs come from a male patient younger than 18 who had a stem cell transplant for acute lymphoblastic leukemia, so the T cells may come from the graft donor.

This clonotype showed up many times. The chain recombines TRBV12-3 or TRBV12-4 with TRBJ2-7; the match to TRBD2 covers 10 bases. The CDR3 is made up of 14 amino acids. V was pared by 4 bases and J by 4 bases, with 4 bases of the junction left unmatched. CDR3 sequence: CASSSGTSAYEQYF. For the CDR3, the DNA is TGTGCCAGCAGTTCCGGGACTAGCGCGTACGAGCAGTACTTC.

The chain recombines TRBV7-9 with TRBJ2-3, with 7 bases fitting TRBD1. The trim removed 3 bases at V and 0 bases at J, leaving 3 bases unmatched. Germline CDR1 and CDR2: SEHNR and FQNEAQ (reference sequence). The CDR3 sequence is 15 residues long. CDR3 in DNA: TGTGCCAGCAGCTTGCAACAGGGGAGCACAGATACGCAGTATTTT. Translated: CASSLQQGSTDTQYF.

The chain joins TRBV5-1 to TRBJ2-2, with D possibly TRBD2 on 5 matching bases. Germline-derived CDR1 and CDR2 are SGHRS and YFSETQ. The CDR3 has 17 amino acids. With 4 bases removed from V and 0 bases from J, the gap between germline ends came to 16 bases. The CDR3 is CASSPVMGSANTGELFF. The CDR3 nucleotides read TGCGCCAGCAGCCCGGTAATGGGGAGCGCGAACACCGGGGAGCTGTTTTTT.

This clonotype came up a few times. The CDR3 protein is CASSQTLLGLVNEQYF. For the CDR3, the DNA is TGCGCCAGCAGCCAGACCCTCCTTGGACTAGTAAACGAGCAGTACTTC. V is TRBV4-1 and J is TRBJ2-7; 7 nucleotides align to TRBD2. J gave up 5 bases and V 3 bases, and 13 bases lay outside the gene matches. This CDR3 comprises 16 residues. Looked up from germline, CDR1 is MGHRA and CDR2 is YSYEKL.

A few counts support this clonotype. The chain uses TRBV7-3 and TRBJ2-5; D unresolved. Germline values: CDR1 SGHTA, CDR2 FQGTGA. V lost 2 bases to trimming and J lost 2 bases, with 12 bases between them. This CDR3 is 15 amino acids long. CDR3 loop: CASSLFAPRQETQYF. In DNA, the CDR3 is TGTGCCAGCAGCTTATTTGCGCCCCGTCAAGAGACCCAGTACTTC.

This clonotype was counted a few times. This rearrangement joins TRBV29-1 to TRBJ2-7; the match to TRBD2 covers 11 bases. Germline lookup yields CDR1 SQVTM and CDR2 ANQGSEA. This CDR3 spans 14 amino acids. Trimming cost V 5 bases and J 7 bases; bases outside gene matches: 10. This CDR3 reads CSVLALAGVVEQYF. The CDR3 nucleotides read TGCAGCGTTCTTGCACTAGCGGGAGTGGTTGAGCAGTACTTC.